These 18 T cell receptor beta chains came from one sample sequenced in a study of blood T cell repertoires in COVID-19. The table came from immunoSEQ multiplex PCR; TCRdb's copy has only in-frame clones and leaves some out. The repertoire consists of some 43,000 clones, with about four fifths occurring once and the leading ten covering 4.4%. Material for sequencing was peripheral blood. All receptors come from a man between 45 and 60 years old with active COVID-19.

This clone has only a few counts. This chain uses TRBV6-6 with TRBJ1-6, with D unresolved. Germline CDR1 is MNHNY and CDR2 is SVGAGI (reference sequence). The ends were cut back, 6 bases at V and 9 bases at J, with 12 bases in the middle. CDR3 length: 13 residues. The CDR3 here is CASRFDSPSPLHF. The CDR3 region has the DNA TGTGCCAGCAGATTCGACTCGCCTTCACCCCTCCACTTT.

The chain joins TRBV13 to TRBJ2-2; D is possibly TRBD2 (6 bases). The CDR3 runs to 15 residues. Between the trimmed V and J ends, which lost 5 bases and 1 base, there was a span of 11 bases. Germline CDR1 and CDR2: PRHDT and FYEKMQ (reference sequence). This CDR3 reads CASSPGTWNTGELFF. The CDR3, as DNA: TGTGCCAGCAGCCCAGGGACTTGGAACACCGGGGAGCTGTTTTTT.

J is TRBJ2-7 and V is TRBV6-6, with D maybe TRBD2 (5 bases). V was trimmed by 2 bases and J by 4 bases, leaving 12 bases between them. The CDR3 consists of 14 residues. Germline loops: CDR1 MNHNY, CDR2 SVGAGI (reference sequence). The CDR3 DNA follows: TGTGCCAGCAGTTACGATGGGTGGGAGTACGAGCAGTACTTC. It is translated as CASSYDGWEYEQYF.

The rearrangement links TRBV2 to TRBJ2-3, with D perhaps matching TRBD1 (5 bases). Trimming removed 6 bases at V and 2 bases at J, with 12 bases between. The length of the CDR3 is 14 residues. The germline gives CDR1 SNHLY, CDR2 FYNNEI. This CDR3 is CASRPLDTTDTQYF. Written as DNA, the CDR3 is TGTGCCAGCAGGCCCCTGGACACCACAGATACGCAGTATTTT. The variable domain in full, with the rest retrieved from reference TRBV2 and TRBJ2-3, is EPEVTQTPSHQVTQMGQEVILRCVPISNHLYFYWYRQILGQKVEFLVSFYNNEISEKSEIFDDQFSVERPDGSNFTLKIRSTKLEDSAMYFCASRPLDTTDTQYFGPGTRLTVL.

The genes are TRBV7-9 and TRBJ2-3; possibly TRBD2 for D (5 bases). V was shortened by 5 bases and J by 6 bases, with 18 bases between the two germline ends. The CDR3 runs 15 residues. Germline V gives CDR1 SEHNR, CDR2 FQNEAQ (reference sequence). CDR3 loop: CASSPEASPGDTQYF. DNA of the CDR3: TGTGCCAGCAGCCCCGAGGCTAGCCCCGGGGATACGCAGTATTTT.

This clone appeared a few times. V gene TRBV11-3 combines with J gene TRBJ2-1; D possibly corresponds to TRBD2 (6 bases). The CDR3 is 16 amino acids. CDR1 is SGHNT, CDR2 YENEEA, per germline. V was pared by 1 base and J by 5 bases, with 15 bases between. The CDR3 sequence: CASSLGPGRGDNEQFF. CDR3 bases: TGTGCCAGCAGCTTAGGCCCTGGGCGGGGAGACAATGAGCAGTTCTTC. Based on the CDR3 plus reference TRBV11-3 and TRBJ2-1, the full variable domain is EAGVVQSPRYKIIEKKQPVAFWCNPISGHNTLYWYLQNLGQGPELLIRYENEEAVDDSQLPKDRFSAERLKGVDSTLKIQPAELGDSAVYLCASSLGPGRGDNEQFFGPGTRLTVL.

The chain links TRBV9 to TRBJ2-1; tentatively, D is TRBD1 (6 bases). This CDR3 has 14 residues. Looked up from germline, CDR1 is SGDLS and CDR2 is YYNGEE. The V end lost 4 bases, the J end lost 1 base, and 9 bases lay between the germline ends. CDR3 sequence: CASSTQGSYNEQFF. In nucleotides, the CDR3 is TGTGCCAGCAGCACCCAGGGGTCCTACAATGAGCAGTTCTTC.

This clone showed up just once. The rearrangement joins TRBV24-1 to TRBJ2-4; 11 nucleotides match TRBD2. Per germline, CDR1 KGHDR and CDR2 SFDVKD. The CDR3 is 17 residues long. V trimming: 7 bases; J trimming: 2 bases; junction bases outside the gene matches: 9. The chain's CDR3 is CATRYLAGGMSKNIQYF. The CDR3 region has the DNA TGTGCCACCAGGTATTTAGCGGGGGGGATGTCCAAAAACATTCAGTACTTC.

The genes are TRBV19 and TRBJ2-2; possible D gene TRBD1, 5 bases. This CDR3 spans 14 amino acids. Germline lookup yields CDR1 LNHDA and CDR2 SQIVND (reference sequence). V lost 5 bases and J 3 bases, leaving 10 bases between the germline ends. For the CDR3, the DNA is TGTGCCAGTAGTGCTACAGGTTACACCGGGGAGCTGTTTTTT. This encodes CASSATGYTGELFF.

The chain couples TRBV24-1 to TRBJ1-1; maybe TRBD1 (6 bases). This CDR3 spans 15 amino acids. Trimming stripped 7 bases from V and 5 bases from J, with 19 bases between. Germline CDR1 reads KGHDR; CDR2 reads SFDVKD. CDR3 residues: CATSAIYRVRTEAFF. The CDR3 coding sequence is TGTGCCACCAGCGCGATCTACAGGGTAAGGACTGAAGCTTTCTTT.

The chain links TRBV25-1 to TRBJ2-1; 8 nucleotides agree with TRBD2. V was pared by 9 bases and J by 9 bases, with 7 bases of the junction left unmatched. Germline loops: CDR1 MGHDK, CDR2 SYGVNS. The CDR3 covers 12 residues. As DNA, the CDR3 is TGTGCCAGTCAGCGGGGGAGGGGTGAGCAGTTCTTC. The encoded protein is CASQRGRGEQFF.

This clone came up a few times. The chain links TRBV5-1 to TRBJ1-5; D remains unclear. V gave up 1 base and J gave up 0 bases, with 8 bases separating them. Germline V gene sequence: CDR1 SGHRS, CDR2 YFSETQ. The CDR3 is made up of 15 amino acids. For the CDR3, the DNA is TGCGCCAGCAGCTTGTCTCCCTATAGCAATCAGCCCCAGCATTTT. The encoded protein is CASSLSPYSNQPQHF.

J is TRBJ1-1 and V is TRBV5-4, with TRBD1 matching 7 bases. Germline V gene sequence: CDR1 SGHNT, CDR2 YYREEE (reference sequence). V lost 6 bases to trimming and J lost 0 bases; unmatched junction nucleotides: 8. The CDR3 is 15 residues long. CDR3 DNA: TGTGCCAGCAAAAACAAGGGACAGCTGAACACTGAAGCTTTCTTT. Protein: CASKNKGQLNTEAFF. The full variable domain, in which reference TRBV5-4 and TRBJ1-1 provide the parts outside the CDR3, is ETGVTQSPTHLIKTRGQQVTLRCSSQSGHNTVSWYQQALGQGPQFIFQYYREEENGRGNFPPRFSGLQFPNYSSELNVNALELDDSALYLCASKNKGQLNTEAFFGQGTRLTVV.

The chain carries TRBV7-9 and TRBJ2-5; TRBD1 matches 8 bases. V dropped 3 bases and J dropped 2; count of bases not matched to a gene: 5. Per germline, CDR1 SEHNR and CDR2 FQNEAQ (reference sequence). The CDR3 extends over 15 amino acids. As DNA, the CDR3 is TGTGCCAGCAGCTTGGCGACAGGGGCACAAGAGACCCAGTACTTC. Protein sequence: CASSLATGAQETQYF.

This chain joins TRBV4-1 and TRBJ2-2; perhaps TRBD2 as D (6 bases). The CDR3 is 16 amino acids. Trimming stripped 3 bases from V and 1 base from J, with 12 bases between. Per germline, CDR1 MGHRA and CDR2 YSYEKL. CDR3 in amino acids: CASSHPLGGNTGELFF. CDR3 coding DNA: TGCGCCAGCAGCCACCCGCTCGGGGGGAACACCGGGGAGCTGTTTTTT.

This clone was counted only a few times. DNA for the CDR3: TGCAGCGTTGATTCAGGGAAGAACACCGGGGAGCTGTTTTTT. Translated, it gives CSVDSGKNTGELFF. This sequence joins TRBV29-1 and TRBJ2-2, with a possible D match to TRBD1 (5 bases). Trimming stripped 3 bases from V and 1 base from J, with 9 bases between. Germline V gene sequence: CDR1 SQVTM, CDR2 ANQGSEA. The CDR3 loop spans 14 amino acids.

This clone was seen more than once but under ten times. The CDR3: CASSQEEGTGNSPLHF. CDR3 DNA: TGCGCCAGCAGCCAAGAGGAGGGGACGGGTAATTCACCCCTCCACTTT. This chain uses TRBV4-1 with TRBJ1-6; TRBD1 might be the D (5 bases). The V gene lost 0 bases and the J gene lost 6 bases, with 12 bases spanning the gap. Per the germline V gene, CDR1 is MGHRA and CDR2 is YSYEKL. The CDR3 loop spans 16 amino acids.

DNA for the CDR3: TGTGCCATCAGCGTGGGACAGCTAGTCTCTGGAAACACCATATATTTT. This translates into CAISVGQLVSGNTIYF. V gene TRBV10-3 combines with J gene TRBJ1-3; 7 bases line up with TRBD1. Per the germline V gene, CDR1 is ENHRY and CDR2 is SYGVKD. V lost 6 bases, J lost 0 bases, and 8 bases stayed unmatched. The CDR3 totals 16 residues.